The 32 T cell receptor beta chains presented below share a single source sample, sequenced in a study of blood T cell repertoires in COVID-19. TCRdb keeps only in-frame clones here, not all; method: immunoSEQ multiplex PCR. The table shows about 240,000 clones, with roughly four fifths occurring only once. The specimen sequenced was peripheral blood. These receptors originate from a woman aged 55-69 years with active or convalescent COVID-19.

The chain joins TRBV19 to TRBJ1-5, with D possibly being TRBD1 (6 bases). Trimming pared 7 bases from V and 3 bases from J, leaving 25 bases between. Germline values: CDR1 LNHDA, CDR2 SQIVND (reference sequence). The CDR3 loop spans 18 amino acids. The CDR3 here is CASMLSGTGGRNNQPQHF. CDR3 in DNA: TGTGCCAGTATGTTAAGTGGGACGGGGGGCCGGAACAATCAGCCCCAGCATTTT.

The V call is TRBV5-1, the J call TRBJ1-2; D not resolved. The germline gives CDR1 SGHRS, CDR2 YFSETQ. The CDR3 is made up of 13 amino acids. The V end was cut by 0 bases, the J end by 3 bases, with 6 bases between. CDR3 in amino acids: CASSLGQDYGYTF. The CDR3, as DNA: TGCGCCAGCAGCTTGGGGCAGGACTATGGCTACACCTTC.

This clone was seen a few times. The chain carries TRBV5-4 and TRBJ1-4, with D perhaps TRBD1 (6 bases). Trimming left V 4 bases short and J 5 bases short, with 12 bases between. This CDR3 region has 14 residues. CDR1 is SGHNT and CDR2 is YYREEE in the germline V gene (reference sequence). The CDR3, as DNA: TGTGCCAGCAGCCAGGACAGTAAGAATGAAAAACTGTTTTTT. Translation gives CASSQDSKNEKLFF.

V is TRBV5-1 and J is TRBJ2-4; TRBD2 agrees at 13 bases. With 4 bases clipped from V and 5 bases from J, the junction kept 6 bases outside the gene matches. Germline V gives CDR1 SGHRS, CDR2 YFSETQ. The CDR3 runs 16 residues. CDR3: CASSRGTSGTQNIQYF. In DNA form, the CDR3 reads TGCGCCAGCAGCAGAGGGACTAGCGGGACCCAAAACATTCAGTACTTC.

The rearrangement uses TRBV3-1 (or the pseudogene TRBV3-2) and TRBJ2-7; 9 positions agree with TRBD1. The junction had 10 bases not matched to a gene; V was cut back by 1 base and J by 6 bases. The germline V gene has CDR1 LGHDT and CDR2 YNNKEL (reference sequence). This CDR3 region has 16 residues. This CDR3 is CASSQAAGTGWVEQYF. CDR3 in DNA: TGTGCCAGCAGCCAAGCTGCCGGGACAGGGTGGGTCGAGCAGTACTTC.

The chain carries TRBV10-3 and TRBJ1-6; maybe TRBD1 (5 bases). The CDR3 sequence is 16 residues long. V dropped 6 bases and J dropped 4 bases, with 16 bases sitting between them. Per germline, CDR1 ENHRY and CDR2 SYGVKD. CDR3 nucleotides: TGTGCCATCAGGGTAGGGGAAGGGGCGTATAATTCACCCCTCCACTTT. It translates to CAIRVGEGAYNSPLHF.

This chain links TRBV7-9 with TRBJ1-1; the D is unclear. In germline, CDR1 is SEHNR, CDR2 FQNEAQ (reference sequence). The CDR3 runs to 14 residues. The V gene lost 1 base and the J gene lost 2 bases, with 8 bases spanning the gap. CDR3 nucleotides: TGTGCCAGCAGCTTAGTCTCCCCTAACACTGAAGCTTTCTTT. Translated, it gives CASSLVSPNTEAFF.

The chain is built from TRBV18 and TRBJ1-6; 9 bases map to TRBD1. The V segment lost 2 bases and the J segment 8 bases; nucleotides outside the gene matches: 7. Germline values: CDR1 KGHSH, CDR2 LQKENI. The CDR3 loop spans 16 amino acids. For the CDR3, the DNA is TGTGCCAGCTCACCAGGTCGACAGGGGGTGGATTCACCCCTCCACTTT. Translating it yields CASSPGRQGVDSPLHF.

CDR3 in amino acids: CASSLGLAGGLGETQYF. In nucleotides, the CDR3 is TGCGCCAGCAGCCTGGGACTAGCGGGGGGGCTAGGAGAGACCCAGTACTTC. This chain links TRBV5-1 with TRBJ2-5; 16 bases line up with TRBD2. Per the germline V gene, CDR1 is SGHRS and CDR2 is YFSETQ. V lost 4 bases, J lost 4 bases, and 7 bases stayed unmatched. The CDR3 is 17 amino acids.

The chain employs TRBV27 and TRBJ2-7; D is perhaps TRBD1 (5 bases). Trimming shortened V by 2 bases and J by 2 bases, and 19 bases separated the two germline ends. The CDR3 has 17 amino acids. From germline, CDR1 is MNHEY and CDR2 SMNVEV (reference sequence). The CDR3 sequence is CASSLTGGVKGPYEQYF. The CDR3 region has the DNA TGTGCCAGCAGTTTAACTGGTGGGGTAAAGGGGCCCTACGAGCAGTACTTC.

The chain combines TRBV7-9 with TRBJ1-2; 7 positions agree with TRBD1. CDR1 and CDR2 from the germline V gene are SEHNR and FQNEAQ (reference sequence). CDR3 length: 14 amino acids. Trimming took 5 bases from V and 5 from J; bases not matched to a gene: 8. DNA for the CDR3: TGTGCCAGCAGCACCGGGACAGTGGGGTATGGCTACACCTTC. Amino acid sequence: CASSTGTVGYGYTF.

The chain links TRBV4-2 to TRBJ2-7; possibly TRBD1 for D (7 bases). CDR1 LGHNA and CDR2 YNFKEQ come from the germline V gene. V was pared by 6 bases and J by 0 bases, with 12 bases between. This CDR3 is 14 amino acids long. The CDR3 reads CASRRGQSSYEQYF. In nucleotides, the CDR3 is TGTGCCAGCAGGCGGGGACAGAGCTCCTACGAGCAGTACTTC.

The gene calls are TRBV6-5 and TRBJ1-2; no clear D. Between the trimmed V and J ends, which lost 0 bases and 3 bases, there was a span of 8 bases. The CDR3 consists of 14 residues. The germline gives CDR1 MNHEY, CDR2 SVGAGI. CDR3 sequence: CASSYSAGDYGYTF. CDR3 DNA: TGTGCCAGCAGTTACTCGGCGGGAGACTATGGCTACACCTTC.

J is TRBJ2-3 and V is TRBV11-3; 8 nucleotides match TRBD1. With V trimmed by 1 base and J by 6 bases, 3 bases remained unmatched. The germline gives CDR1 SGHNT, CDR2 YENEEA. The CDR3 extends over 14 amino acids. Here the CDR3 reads CASSLGQGTDTQYF. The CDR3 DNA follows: TGTGCCAGCAGCTTAGGACAGGGGACGGATACGCAGTATTTT.

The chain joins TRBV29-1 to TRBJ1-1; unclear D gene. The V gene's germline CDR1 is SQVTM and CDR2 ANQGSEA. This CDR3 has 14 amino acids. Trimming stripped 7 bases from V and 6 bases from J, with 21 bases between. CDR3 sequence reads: CSASLRSGPAEAFF. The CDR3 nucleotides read TGCAGCGCTTCGTTACGTTCAGGTCCGGCTGAAGCTTTCTTT.

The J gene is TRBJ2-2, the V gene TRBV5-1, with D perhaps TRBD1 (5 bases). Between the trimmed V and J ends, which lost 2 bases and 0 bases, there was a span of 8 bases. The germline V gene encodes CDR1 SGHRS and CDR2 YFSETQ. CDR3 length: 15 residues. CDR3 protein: CASSFAGPNTGELFF. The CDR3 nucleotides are TGCGCCAGCAGCTTTGCAGGGCCGAACACCGGGGAGCTGTTTTTT.

The CDR3 bases are TGTGCCACCGGGACAGCAGTTGAAGCTTTCTTT. This codes for CATGTAVEAFF. The genes are TRBV19 and TRBJ1-1; TRBD1 agrees at 7 bases. The CDR3 is 11 amino acids. CDR1 is LNHDA, CDR2 SQIVND, per germline (reference sequence). V was pared by 10 bases and J by 7 bases, with 6 bases of the junction left unmatched.

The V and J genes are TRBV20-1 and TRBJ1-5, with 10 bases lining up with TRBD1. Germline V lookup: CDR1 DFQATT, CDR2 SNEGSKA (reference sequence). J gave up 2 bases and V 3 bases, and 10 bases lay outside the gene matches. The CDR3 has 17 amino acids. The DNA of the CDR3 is TGCAGTGCTAGTGTGGGACAGGGGCGGGGTGGCAATCAGCCCCAGCATTTT. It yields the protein CSASVGQGRGGNQPQHF.

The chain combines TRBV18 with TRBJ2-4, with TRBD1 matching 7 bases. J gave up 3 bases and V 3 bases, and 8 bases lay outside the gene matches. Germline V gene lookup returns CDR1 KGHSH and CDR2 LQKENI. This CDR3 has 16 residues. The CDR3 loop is CASSPLDRAFKNIQYF. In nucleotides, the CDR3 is TGTGCCAGCTCACCCCTCGACAGGGCCTTCAAAAACATTCAGTACTTC.

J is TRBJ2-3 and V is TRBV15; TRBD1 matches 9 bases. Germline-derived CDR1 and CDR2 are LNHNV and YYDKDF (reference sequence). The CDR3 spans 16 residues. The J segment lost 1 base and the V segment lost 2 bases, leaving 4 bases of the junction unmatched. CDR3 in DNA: TGTGCCACCAGCAGAACCCGGGACAGGGGCACAGATACGCAGTATTTT. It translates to CATSRTRDRGTDTQYF.

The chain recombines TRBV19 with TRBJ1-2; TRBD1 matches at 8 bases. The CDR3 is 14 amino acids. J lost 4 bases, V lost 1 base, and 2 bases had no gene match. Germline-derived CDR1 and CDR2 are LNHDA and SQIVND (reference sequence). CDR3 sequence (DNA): TGTGCCAGTAGTATAGCCGGGACAGGCTATGGCTACACCTTC. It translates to CASSIAGTGYGYTF.

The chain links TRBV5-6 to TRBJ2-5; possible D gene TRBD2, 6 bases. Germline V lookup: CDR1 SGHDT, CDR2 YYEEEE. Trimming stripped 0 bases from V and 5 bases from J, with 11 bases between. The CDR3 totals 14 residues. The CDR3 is CASSLAGVQETQYF. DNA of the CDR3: TGTGCCAGCAGCTTGGCGGGGGTACAGGAGACCCAGTACTTC.

The CDR3 coding sequence is TGTGCCAGCTCGTTGGGCGGGAACTATGGCTACACCTTC. Its protein is CASSLGGNYGYTF. This chain joins TRBV2 and TRBJ1-2; D gene ambiguous. Trimming removed 8 bases from V and 2 bases from J, with 12 bases in between. The CDR3 consists of 13 residues. Germline V gives CDR1 SNHLY, CDR2 FYNNEI.

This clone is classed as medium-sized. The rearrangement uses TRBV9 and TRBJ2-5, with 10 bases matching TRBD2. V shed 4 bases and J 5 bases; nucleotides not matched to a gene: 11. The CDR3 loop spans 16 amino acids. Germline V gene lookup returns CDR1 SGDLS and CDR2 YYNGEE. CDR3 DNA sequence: TGTGCCAGCAGCCCAGGGGGTAGCGGGGGGTATGAGACCCAGTACTTC. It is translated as CASSPGGSGGYETQYF.

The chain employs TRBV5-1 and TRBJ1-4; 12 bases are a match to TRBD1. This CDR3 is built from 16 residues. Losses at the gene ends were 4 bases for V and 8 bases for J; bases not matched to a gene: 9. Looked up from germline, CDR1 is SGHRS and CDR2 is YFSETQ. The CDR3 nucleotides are TGCGCCAGCAGCCCTGGGACAGGGGGCGTCGGGGAAAAACTGTTTTTT. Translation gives CASSPGTGGVGEKLFF. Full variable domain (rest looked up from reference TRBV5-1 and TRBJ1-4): KAGVTQTPRYLIKTRGQQVTLSCSPISGHRSVSWYQQTPGQGLQFLFEYFSETQRNKGNFPGRFSGRQFSNSRSEMNVSTLELGDSALYLCASSPGTGGVGEKLFFGSGTQLSVL.

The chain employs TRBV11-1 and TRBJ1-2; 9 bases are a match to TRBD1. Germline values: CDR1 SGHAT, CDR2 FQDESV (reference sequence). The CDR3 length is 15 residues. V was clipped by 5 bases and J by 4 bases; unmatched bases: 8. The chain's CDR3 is CASSATGTGLYGYTF. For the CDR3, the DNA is TGTGCCAGCAGCGCGACCGGGACAGGGCTCTATGGCTACACCTTC.

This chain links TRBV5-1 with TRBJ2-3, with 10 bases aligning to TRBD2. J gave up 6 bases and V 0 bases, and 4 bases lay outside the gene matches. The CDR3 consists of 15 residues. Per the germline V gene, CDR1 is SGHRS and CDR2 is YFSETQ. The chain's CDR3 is CASSLGLAGMDTQYF. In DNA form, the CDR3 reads TGCGCCAGCAGCTTGGGACTAGCGGGTATGGATACGCAGTATTTT.

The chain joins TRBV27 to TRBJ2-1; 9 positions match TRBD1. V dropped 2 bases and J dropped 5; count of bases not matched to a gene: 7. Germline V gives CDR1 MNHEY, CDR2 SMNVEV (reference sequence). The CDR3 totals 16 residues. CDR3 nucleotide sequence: TGTGCCAGCAGTTTAAGGGCGACAGGGGGGAACAATGAGCAGTTCTTC. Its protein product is CASSLRATGGNNEQFF.

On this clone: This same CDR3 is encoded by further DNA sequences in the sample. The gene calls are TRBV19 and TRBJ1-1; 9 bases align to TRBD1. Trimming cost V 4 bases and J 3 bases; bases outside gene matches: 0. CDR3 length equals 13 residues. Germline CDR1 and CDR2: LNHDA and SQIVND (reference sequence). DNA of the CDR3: TGTGCCAGTAGTAGACAGGGGGACACTGAAGCTTTCTTT. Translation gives CASSRQGDTEAFF.

CDR3 sequence: CASSLGAGGLETQYF. For the CDR3, the DNA is TGTGCCAGCAGCTTAGGGGCAGGGGGATTGGAGACCCAGTACTTC. This sequence joins TRBV7-2 and TRBJ2-5, with 7 bases aligning to TRBD1. The CDR3 sequence is 15 residues long. J was trimmed by 5 bases and V by 1 base; bases with no gene match: 7. Germline CDR1 is SGHTA and CDR2 is FQGNSA.

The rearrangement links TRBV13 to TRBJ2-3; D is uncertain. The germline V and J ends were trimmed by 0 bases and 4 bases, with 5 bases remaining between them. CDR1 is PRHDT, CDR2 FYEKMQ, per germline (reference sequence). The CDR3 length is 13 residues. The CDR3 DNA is TGTGCCAGCAGCTTAGGCTCGGCAGATACGCAGTATTTT. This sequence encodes CASSLGSADTQYF.

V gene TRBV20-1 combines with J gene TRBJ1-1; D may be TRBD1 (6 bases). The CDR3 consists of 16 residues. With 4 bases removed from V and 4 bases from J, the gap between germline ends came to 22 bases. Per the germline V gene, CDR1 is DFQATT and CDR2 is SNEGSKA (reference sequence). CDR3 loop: CSANEGFWGLGTEAFF. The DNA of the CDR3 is TGCAGTGCTAATGAGGGATTTTGGGGGCTGGGCACTGAAGCTTTCTTT.